This T cell receptor beta chain was obtained from a study of vaccination and CD4 T cells after COVID-19. Once obtained from cultured CD4+ T cells, the DNA was sequenced using the Oncomine TCR Beta short-read assay. From CD4+ T cells that had been cultured, genomic DNA was extracted. TCRdb re-analysed the PCR reads in MiXCR, keeping a single row per CDR3 protein. The sample gives 8,700 or so distinct CDR3 sequences, more than 25% of which show up once; about 23% is in the top ten. The CDR3 is made up of 19 amino acids. This sample's treatment: approximately nine-day PBMC culture with coronavirus spike peptide pools or control peptides (ViraFEST assay). Ahead of the COVID-19 pandemic (2011-2018), the CD4+ T cells of the unexposed donor were collected. A word on this clonotype: Antigen: not known.

This chain links TRBV21-1 with TRBJ2-6; whether TRBD1, the table's D call, matches the DNA was not checked. TRBV21-1 is a documented pseudogene. The sequence came from a human donor in good health. Material for sequencing was CD4+ T cells from blood, cultured in vitro. As DNA, the CDR3 is TGTGCCAGCAGCCCTTCTCAAGAGACAGGGGCTTCTGGGGCCAACGTCCTGACTTTC. Amino acids: CASSPSQETGASGANVLTF.